One and the same sample provided the 17 T cell receptor beta chains below, sequenced in a study of blood T cell repertoires in COVID-19. Method: immunoSEQ multiplex PCR; TCRdb's copy keeps in-frame clones and lacks some. The sample has more than 250,000 clones, more than 75% seen once. Sequenced sample: PBMCs or T cells enriched from blood (not recorded which). The receptors were gathered from a woman in her twenties or thirties who had recovered from COVID-19.

The sample holds one count of this clone. The V and J genes are TRBV9 and TRBJ2-5; 7 bases map to TRBD2. The CDR3 sequence is 15 residues long. V lost 6 bases to trimming and J lost 2 bases; unmatched junction nucleotides: 10. Germline CDR1 and CDR2: SGDLS and YYNGEE. The CDR3 bases are TGTGCCAGCACCAACCTGCCGGGACTACAAGAGACCCAGTACTTC. This translates into CASTNLPGLQETQYF.

This CDR3 reads CASSLAPGDGGYTF. CDR3 DNA: TGTGCCAGCAGCTTAGCGCCGGGGGACGGGGGCTACACCTTC. The rearrangement joins TRBV7-2 to TRBJ1-2, with D possibly being TRBD1 (5 bases). Germline V gene data show CDR1 as SGHTA and CDR2 as FQGNSA. V was shortened by 0 bases and J by 8 bases, with 13 bases between the two germline ends. The CDR3 covers 14 residues.

This clone was observed a handful of times. The V call is TRBV18, the J call TRBJ2-2; 7 bases agree with TRBD1. Germline-derived CDR1 and CDR2 are KGHSH and LQKENI. V shed 2 bases and J 3 bases; nucleotides not matched to a gene: 6. This CDR3 region has 16 residues. As DNA, the CDR3 is TGTGCCAGCTCACCAGACAGGGCGGCCGACACCGGGGAGCTGTTTTTT. This codes for CASSPDRAADTGELFF.

The CDR3 bases are TGTGCCAGCAGCCTCCGACTAGCGGGGGGCCCTACCGGGGAGCTGTTTTTT. Translated, it gives CASSLRLAGGPTGELFF. The rearrangement joins TRBV7-8 to TRBJ2-2, with TRBD2 identical over 13 bases. Germline CDR1 SGHVS, CDR2 FQNEAQ. This CDR3 is 17 amino acids long. The junction had 8 bases not matched to a gene; V was cut back by 5 bases and J by 5 bases.

This chain connects TRBV30 to TRBJ2-3, with 7 nucleotides matching TRBD2. Germline lookup yields CDR1 GTSNPN and CDR2 SVGIG (reference sequence). This CDR3 has 15 residues. V was clipped by 1 base and J by 0 bases; unmatched bases: 4. Here the CDR3 DNA reads TGTGCCTGGAGTGCAGCGGGGACCAGCACAGATACGCAGTATTTT. Protein product: CAWSAAGTSTDTQYF.

DNA of the CDR3: TGTGCCAGCAGTTTAGGGGGCGTGCAGCTGTTTTTT. Its translation: CASSLGGVQLFF. The gene calls are TRBV12-3 or TRBV12-4 and TRBJ2-2; D may be TRBD1 (5 bases). CDR3 length: 12 residues. Trimming removed 1 base at V and 12 bases at J, with 9 bases between.

The J gene is TRBJ2-7, the V gene TRBV5-1, with TRBD1 matching 7 bases. V shed 4 bases and J 3 bases; nucleotides not matched to a gene: 7. Germline loops: CDR1 SGHRS, CDR2 YFSETQ. This CDR3 spans 14 amino acids. The chain's CDR3 is CASSLWDRFYEQYF. In DNA, the CDR3 is TGCGCCAGCAGCCTATGGGACAGATTCTACGAGCAGTACTTC. The full variable domain, completed using reference TRBV5-1 and TRBJ2-7, is KAGVTQTPRYLIKTRGQQVTLSCSPISGHRSVSWYQQTPGQGLQFLFEYFSETQRNKGNFPGRFSGRQFSNSRSEMNVSTLELGDSALYLCASSLWDRFYEQYFGPGTRLTVT.

This clone was observed a single time. The V gene is TRBV5-1, the J gene TRBJ1-2; possible D gene TRBD1, 5 bases. This CDR3 has 14 amino acids. V lost 4 bases and J 7 bases, leaving 17 bases between the germline ends. From germline, CDR1 is SGHRS and CDR2 YFSETQ. The CDR3 DNA follows: TGCGCCAGCAGCGGGAGGGACTCCGTGAGTGGCTACACCTTC. Protein sequence: CASSGRDSVSGYTF. Full variable domain (outside the CDR3, taken from reference TRBV5-1 and TRBJ1-2): KAGVTQTPRYLIKTRGQQVTLSCSPISGHRSVSWYQQTPGQGLQFLFEYFSETQRNKGNFPGRFSGRQFSNSRSEMNVSTLELGDSALYLCASSGRDSVSGYTFGSGTRLTVV.

In its sample, this clone was seen a few times. The V gene is TRBV11-2, the J gene TRBJ2-3, with a weak D call TRBD2 (6 bases). CDR3 length equals 14 residues. CDR1 and CDR2 from the germline V gene are SGHAT and FQNNGV. Between the trimmed V and J ends, which lost 5 bases and 2 bases, there was a span of 11 bases. The DNA of the CDR3 is TGTGCCAGCAGCCCCGGGACTGCCACAGATACGCAGTATTTT. Protein: CASSPGTATDTQYF.

The chain has TRBV5-1 and TRBJ2-7; a weak D match, TRBD1 (6 bases). The CDR3 extends over 14 amino acids. With 2 bases removed from V and 0 bases from J, the gap between germline ends came to 9 bases. Germline lookup yields CDR1 SGHRS and CDR2 YFSETQ. CDR3 loop: CASSFGQSSYEQYF. CDR3 nucleotides: TGCGCCAGCAGCTTCGGACAGAGCTCCTACGAGCAGTACTTC.

The chain joins TRBV29-1 to TRBJ2-1, with TRBD1 as a possible D gene (6 bases). CDR1 is SQVTM and CDR2 is ANQGSEA in the germline V gene. CDR3 length: 12 amino acids. The V gene lost 3 bases and the J gene lost 8 bases, with 11 bases spanning the gap. In nucleotides, the CDR3 is TGCAGCGTTGAGGCAGGGGCTGATGAGCAGTTCTTC. Translated, it gives CSVEAGADEQFF.

This clone was seen a few times. This sequence joins TRBV6-2 or TRBV6-3 and TRBJ2-2; a weak D match, TRBD1 (5 bases). CDR3 size: 16 residues. V shed 6 bases and J shed 8 bases, with 22 bases lying between them. Germline loops: CDR1 MNHEY, CDR2 SVGEGT. The CDR3 DNA is TGTGCCAGCAGCCCCCGCGGCATCCAGGGCGCAGGGGAGCTGTTTTTT. It translates to CASSPRGIQGAGELFF.

The chain couples TRBV7-9 to TRBJ1-4; 9 bases line up with TRBD1. The ends lost 5 bases at V and 8 bases at J; junction bases unmatched: 6. Looked up from germline, CDR1 is SEHNR and CDR2 is FQNEAQ (reference sequence). CDR3 length: 14 residues. CDR3 nucleotides: TGTGCCAGCAGCCCACAGGGGGCGCAGGAAAAACTGTTTTTT. As protein: CASSPQGAQEKLFF.

The chain has TRBV5-1 and TRBJ2-2; 7 bases fit TRBD1. With 3 bases clipped from V and 1 base from J, the junction kept 9 bases outside the gene matches. Germline V gives CDR1 SGHRS, CDR2 YFSETQ. The CDR3 totals 17 residues. The CDR3 nucleotides read TGCGCCAGCAGCTGGATTACCGGGACAGTGAACACCGGGGAGCTGTTTTTT. Encoded protein: CASSWITGTVNTGELFF. Supplemented by reference TRBV5-1 and TRBJ2-2, the full variable domain reads KAGVTQTPRYLIKTRGQQVTLSCSPISGHRSVSWYQQTPGQGLQFLFEYFSETQRNKGNFPGRFSGRQFSNSRSEMNVSTLELGDSALYLCASSWITGTVNTGELFFGEGSRLTVL.

This clone was seen a single time. The chain joins TRBV4-2 to TRBJ2-5; 10 positions agree with TRBD1. The CDR3 is 16 residues long. V gave up 0 bases and J gave up 4 bases; unmatched junction bases: 5. Germline V gene sequence: CDR1 LGHNA, CDR2 YNFKEQ. CDR3 in DNA: TGTGCCAGCAGCCAAGAGGGGACAGGGGATGGAGAGACCCAGTACTTC. Translating gives CASSQEGTGDGETQYF.

The chain employs TRBV28 and TRBJ1-2, with TRBD1 as a possible D gene (5 bases). With 2 bases removed from V and 8 bases from J, the gap between germline ends came to 12 bases. In germline, CDR1 is MDHEN, CDR2 SYDVKM. This CDR3 is built from 13 residues. The CDR3 sequence is CASSLPGRGGYTF. CDR3 nucleotides: TGTGCCAGCAGTTTACCAGGGAGGGGAGGCTACACCTTC.

The V call is TRBV18, the J call TRBJ2-3; D unresolved. Deletions cut 6 bases from V and 6 bases from J, with 13 bases between. The CDR3 covers 13 residues. The germline CDR1 and CDR2 sequences are KGHSH and LQKENI. This CDR3 reads CASSSAGWDTQYF. The CDR3 DNA sequence: TGTGCCAGCTCCAGCGCCGGGTGGGATACGCAGTATTTT.